Listed here is a single TCR beta chain. The data belong to a study of blood T cell repertoires in COVID-19. Trimming removed 5 bases at V and 0 bases at J, with 10 bases between. CDR3 length: 15 residues. CDR1 and CDR2 from the germline V gene are SNHLY and FYNNEI. Method: immunoSEQ multiplex PCR; TCRdb's copy keeps in-frame clones and lacks some. The repertoire holds about 390,000 clones, with 70% to 90% as singletons. Source material: peripheral blood. This sequence joins TRBV2 and TRBJ2-2; D perhaps matches TRBD1 (6 bases). This clonotype was obtained from a woman aged 60-70 years with COVID-19, enrolled during active disease. The CDR3 DNA reads TGTGCCAGCAGTAAAGGGGGAGCGAACACCGGGGAGCTGTTTTTT. Translating it yields CASSKGGANTGELFF.